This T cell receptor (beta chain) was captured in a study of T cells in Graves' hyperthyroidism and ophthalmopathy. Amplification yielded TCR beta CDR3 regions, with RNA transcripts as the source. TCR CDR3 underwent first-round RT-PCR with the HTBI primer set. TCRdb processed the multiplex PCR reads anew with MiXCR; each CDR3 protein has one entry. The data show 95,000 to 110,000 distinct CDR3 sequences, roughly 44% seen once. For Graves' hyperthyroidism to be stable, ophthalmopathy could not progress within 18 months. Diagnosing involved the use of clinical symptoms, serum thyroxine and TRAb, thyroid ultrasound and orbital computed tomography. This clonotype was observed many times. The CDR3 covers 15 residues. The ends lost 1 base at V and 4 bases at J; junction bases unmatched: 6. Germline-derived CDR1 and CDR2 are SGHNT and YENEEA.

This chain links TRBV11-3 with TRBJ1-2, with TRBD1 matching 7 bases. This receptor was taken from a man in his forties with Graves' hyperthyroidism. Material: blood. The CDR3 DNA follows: TGTGCCAGCAGCTTAGGGAGGACAGGCCGCTATGGCTACACCTTC. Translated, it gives CASSLGRTGRYGYTF. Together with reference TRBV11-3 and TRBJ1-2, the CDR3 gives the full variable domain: EAGVVQSPRYKIIEKKQPVAFWCNPISGHNTLYWYLQNLGQGPELLIRYENEEAVDDSQLPKDRFSAERLKGVDSTLKIQPAELGDSAVYLCASSLGRTGRYGYTFGSGTRLTVV.